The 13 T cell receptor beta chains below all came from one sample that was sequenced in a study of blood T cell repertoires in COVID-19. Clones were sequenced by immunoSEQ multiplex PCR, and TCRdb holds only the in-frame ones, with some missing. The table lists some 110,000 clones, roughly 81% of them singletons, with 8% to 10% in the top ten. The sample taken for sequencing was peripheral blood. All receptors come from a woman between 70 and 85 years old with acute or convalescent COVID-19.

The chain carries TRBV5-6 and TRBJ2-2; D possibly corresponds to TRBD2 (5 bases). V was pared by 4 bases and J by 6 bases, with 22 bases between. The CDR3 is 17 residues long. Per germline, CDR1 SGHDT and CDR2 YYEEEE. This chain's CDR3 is CASSGLAGQDGAGELFF. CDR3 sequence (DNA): TGTGCCAGCAGCGGCCTCGCGGGCCAGGATGGAGCCGGGGAGCTGTTTTTT.

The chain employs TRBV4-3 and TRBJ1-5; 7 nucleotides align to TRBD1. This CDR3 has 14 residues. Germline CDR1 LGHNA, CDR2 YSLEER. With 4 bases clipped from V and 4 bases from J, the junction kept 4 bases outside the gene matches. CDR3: CASSLRTGNQPQHF. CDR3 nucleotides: TGCGCCAGCAGCCTTCGGACAGGTAATCAGCCCCAGCATTTT.

DNA of the CDR3: TGTGCCAGCAGTTACGAGAGGTCCAGGGGGCCCCAGCATTTT. It is translated as CASSYERSRGPQHF. V and J are TRBV6-6 and TRBJ1-5, with D tentatively TRBD1 (6 bases). Germline V gene sequence: CDR1 MNHNY, CDR2 SVGAGI (reference sequence). Trimming cost V 2 bases and J 9 bases, with 14 bases left between them. This CDR3 spans 14 amino acids.

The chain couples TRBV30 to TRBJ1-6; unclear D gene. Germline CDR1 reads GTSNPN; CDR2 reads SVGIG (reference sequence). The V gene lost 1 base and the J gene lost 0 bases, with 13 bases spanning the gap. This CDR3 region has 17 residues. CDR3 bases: TGTGCCTGGAGTGCAAGCCTGCCGAGCTCCTATAATTCACCCCTCCACTTT. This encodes CAWSASLPSSYNSPLHF.

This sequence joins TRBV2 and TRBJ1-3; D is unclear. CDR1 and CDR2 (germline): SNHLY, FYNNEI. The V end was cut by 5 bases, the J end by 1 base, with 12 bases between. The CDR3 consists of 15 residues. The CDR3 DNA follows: TGTGCCAGCAGTACGTACGCCGAGTCTGGAAACACCATATATTTT. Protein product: CASSTYAESGNTIYF.

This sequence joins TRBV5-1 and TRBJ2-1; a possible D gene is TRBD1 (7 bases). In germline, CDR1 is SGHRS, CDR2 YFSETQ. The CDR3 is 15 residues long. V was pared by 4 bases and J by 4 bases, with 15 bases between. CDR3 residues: CASSPQGGQYNEQFF. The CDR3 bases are TGCGCCAGCAGCCCCCAGGGGGGACAGTACAATGAGCAGTTCTTC.

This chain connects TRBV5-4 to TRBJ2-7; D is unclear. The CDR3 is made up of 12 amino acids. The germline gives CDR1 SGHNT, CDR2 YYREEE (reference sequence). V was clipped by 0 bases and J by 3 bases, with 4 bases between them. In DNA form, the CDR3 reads TGTGCCAGCAGCTTGGACGGCTACGAGCAGTACTTC. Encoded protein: CASSLDGYEQYF.

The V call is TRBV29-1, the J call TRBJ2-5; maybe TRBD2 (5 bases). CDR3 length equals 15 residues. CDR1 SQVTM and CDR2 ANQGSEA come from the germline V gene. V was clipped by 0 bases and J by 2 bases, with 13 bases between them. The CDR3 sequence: CSVEDWRQEQETQYF. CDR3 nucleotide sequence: TGCAGCGTTGAAGATTGGAGGCAAGAACAAGAGACCCAGTACTTC.

The CDR3 spells CAISESEGGPHTDTQYF. The DNA for the CDR3 is TGTGCCATCAGTGAGTCGGAGGGAGGGCCCCACACAGATACGCAGTATTTT. V and J are TRBV10-3 and TRBJ2-3, with 7 bases identical to TRBD2. Trimming at V came to 0 bases and at J to 2 bases, leaving 8 bases not matched to a gene. Per germline, CDR1 ENHRY and CDR2 SYGVKD. The CDR3 is made up of 17 amino acids.

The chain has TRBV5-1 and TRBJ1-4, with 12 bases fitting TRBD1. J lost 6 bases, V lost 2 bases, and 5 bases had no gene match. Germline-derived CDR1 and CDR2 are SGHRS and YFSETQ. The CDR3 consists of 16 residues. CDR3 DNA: TGCGCCAGCAGCTTCTCCGGGACAGGGGGCGATGAAAAACTGTTTTTT. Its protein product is CASSFSGTGGDEKLFF. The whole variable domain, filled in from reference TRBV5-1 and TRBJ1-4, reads KAGVTQTPRYLIKTRGQQVTLSCSPISGHRSVSWYQQTPGQGLQFLFEYFSETQRNKGNFPGRFSGRQFSNSRSEMNVSTLELGDSALYLCASSFSGTGGDEKLFFGSGTQLSVL.

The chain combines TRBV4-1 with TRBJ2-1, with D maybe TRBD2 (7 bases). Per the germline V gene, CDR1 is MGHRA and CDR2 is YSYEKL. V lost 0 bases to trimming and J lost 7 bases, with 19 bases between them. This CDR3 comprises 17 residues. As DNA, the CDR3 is TGCGCCAGCAGCCAAGATCCGGGCGGGAGTGACAGGAATGAGCAGTTCTTC. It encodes CASSQDPGGSDRNEQFF.

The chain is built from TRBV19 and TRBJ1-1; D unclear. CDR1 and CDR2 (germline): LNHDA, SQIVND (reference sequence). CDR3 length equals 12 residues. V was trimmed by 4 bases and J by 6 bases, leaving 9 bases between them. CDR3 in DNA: TGTGCCAGTAGTACCGGAGCCGCTGAAGCTTTCTTT. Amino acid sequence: CASSTGAAEAFF.

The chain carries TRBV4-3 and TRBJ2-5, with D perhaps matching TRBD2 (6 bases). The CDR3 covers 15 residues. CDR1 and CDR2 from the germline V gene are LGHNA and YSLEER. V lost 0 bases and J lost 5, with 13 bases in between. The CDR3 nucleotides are TGCGCCAGCAGCCAAGATCGTCGTCGGGGGGAGACCCAGTACTTC. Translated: CASSQDRRRGETQYF.